Listed here are 17 T cell receptor beta chains from one sample, sequenced in a study of graft-versus-host responses after intestinal transplantation. Profiled with immunoSEQ multiplex PCR; TCRdb holds only in-frame clones, not every one. This repertoire shows 85,000 to 100,000 clones, about 90% found once; its top ten account for roughly 0.099%. The antigens for these receptors are not known. The specimen was unstimulated CD4+ T cells sorted from spleen or lymph node cells, collected before intestinal transplant. All receptors derive from a human donor who received an intestinal transplant.

This rearrangement joins TRBV6-6 to TRBJ1-2; TRBD1 might be the D (6 bases). This CDR3 region has 15 residues. V gave up 2 bases and J gave up 4 bases, with 14 bases separating them. The germline gives CDR1 MNHNY, CDR2 SVGAGI (reference sequence). The CDR3 DNA is TGTGCCAGCAGTTACCCACAGGGTCTCCTCTATGGCTACACCTTC. Translating gives CASSYPQGLLYGYTF.

The chain is built from TRBV18 and TRBJ2-7; 10 bases agree with TRBD2. Germline V gives CDR1 KGHSH, CDR2 LQKENI. The CDR3 is made up of 14 amino acids. The V segment lost 6 bases and the J segment 5 bases; nucleotides outside the gene matches: 7. The CDR3 protein is CASSGSGGADEQYF. In DNA form, the CDR3 reads TGTGCCAGCTCGGGAAGCGGGGGGGCCGACGAGCAGTACTTC. Full variable domain (outside the CDR3, taken from reference TRBV18 and TRBJ2-7): NAGVMQNPRHLVRRRGQEARLRCSPMKGHSHVYWYRQLPEEGLKFMVYLQKENIIDESGMPKERFSAEFPKEGPSILRIQQVVRGDSAAYFCASSGSGGADEQYFGPGTRLTVT.

For this clone: Other nucleotide sequences in the sample specify the same CDR3. The chain carries TRBV19 and TRBJ1-2; D perhaps matches TRBD1 (6 bases). CDR1 and CDR2 from the germline V gene are LNHDA and SQIVND (reference sequence). The CDR3 length is 14 residues. Between the trimmed V and J ends, which lost 0 bases and 4 bases, there was a span of 9 bases. CDR3 sequence: CASSIDRGGYGYTF. The DNA of the CDR3 is TGTGCCAGTAGTATAGACAGGGGCGGCTATGGCTACACCTTC.

V is TRBV27 and J is TRBJ2-7, with D uncertain. V gave up 2 bases and J gave up 0 bases, with 11 bases separating them. Germline values: CDR1 MNHEY, CDR2 SMNVEV (reference sequence). The CDR3 length is 15 residues. CDR3 region: CASSLDTPVSYEQYF. The CDR3 DNA sequence: TGTGCCAGCAGTTTAGATACCCCGGTCTCCTACGAGCAGTACTTC.

This chain links TRBV5-6 with TRBJ2-3; a possible D gene is TRBD2 (6 bases). Germline V CDR1 and CDR2: SGHDT, YYEEEE. This CDR3 is built from 14 residues. The ends were cut back, 4 bases at V and 4 bases at J, with 13 bases in the middle. The CDR3 reads CASSPRLDADTQYF. CDR3 nucleotides: TGTGCCAGCAGCCCGAGACTAGATGCAGATACGCAGTATTTT.

V is TRBV7-8 and J is TRBJ1-6; D is possibly TRBD1 (5 bases). The CDR3 has 14 amino acids. The germline CDR1 and CDR2 sequences are SGHVS and FQNEAQ. The V gene lost 0 bases and the J gene lost 9 bases, with 9 bases spanning the gap. The CDR3 bases are TGTGCCAGCAGCTTAGCGACGGGGGGTTCACCCCTCCACTTT. Protein: CASSLATGGSPLHF.

In DNA form, the CDR3 reads TGCGCCAGCAGCTTGGAAAACATCGGGGAAAAACTGTTTTTT. Its translation is CASSLENIGEKLFF. This chain links TRBV5-1 with TRBJ1-4; D gene unclear. The CDR3 has 14 amino acids. Germline V gene data show CDR1 as SGHRS and CDR2 as YFSETQ. V was shortened by 0 bases and J by 8 bases, with 11 bases between the two germline ends.

The chain couples TRBV6-1 to TRBJ2-2; 10 positions match TRBD1. The germline CDR1 and CDR2 sequences are MNHNS and SASEGT. The length of the CDR3 is 15 residues. V shed 5 bases and J 4 bases; nucleotides not matched to a gene: 4. CDR3 region: CASSTGTGVTGELFF. The DNA of the CDR3 is TGTGCCAGCAGTACCGGGACAGGGGTCACCGGGGAGCTGTTTTTT.

V is TRBV7-2 and J is TRBJ1-1; D is undetermined. This CDR3 region has 14 residues. Germline V lookup: CDR1 SGHTA, CDR2 FQGNSA. V gave up 1 base and J gave up 3 bases, with 9 bases separating them. CDR3 protein: CASSLVASYTEAFF. The CDR3 DNA sequence: TGTGCCAGCAGCTTAGTGGCCAGTTACACTGAAGCTTTCTTT.

This clone was recorded only once. The rearrangement uses TRBV6-5 and TRBJ2-4; D might be TRBD1 (5 bases). The CDR3 contains 14 residues. V was clipped by 5 bases and J by 6 bases, with 14 bases between them. Germline CDR1 and CDR2: MNHEY and SVGAGI. DNA for the CDR3: TGTGCCAGCAGTCCAGTCGACAGTTTAAACATTCAGTACTTC. It is translated as CASSPVDSLNIQYF.

The genes are TRBV4-1 and TRBJ2-1; 12 bases are shared with TRBD1. Trimming removed 4 bases from V and 3 bases from J; junction bases left unmatched: 10. The CDR3 has 18 residues. The germline gives CDR1 MGHRA, CDR2 YSYEKL. The CDR3 DNA follows: TGCGCCAGCAGCCCTTGGAACCGGGACAGGGGGCTCTACAATGAGCAGTTCTTC. This translates into CASSPWNRDRGLYNEQFF.

The chain links TRBV5-1 to TRBJ2-1; 9 bases are shared with TRBD2. Trimming took 0 bases from V and 5 from J; bases not matched to a gene: 6. Germline V CDR1 and CDR2: SGHRS, YFSETQ. The CDR3 has 16 amino acids. The CDR3 region has the DNA TGCGCCAGCAGCTTGGCCGTTAGCGGGGGTAACAATGAGCAGTTCTTC. It is translated as CASSLAVSGGNNEQFF.

V usage is TRBV10-1 and J usage is TRBJ2-1; TRBD1 matches at 9 bases. Germline loops: CDR1 WNHNN, CDR2 SYGVQD (reference sequence). The CDR3 extends over 17 amino acids. With 2 bases clipped from V and 5 bases from J, the junction kept 10 bases outside the gene matches. CDR3 DNA sequence: TGCGCCAGCAGTGAGGCCCCCGGACAGGGGAGGCACAATGAGCAGTTCTTC. Translating gives CASSEAPGQGRHNEQFF.

This sequence joins TRBV11-2 and TRBJ1-2, with TRBD1 as a possible D gene (6 bases). V dropped 5 bases and J dropped 0 bases, with 19 bases sitting between them. The CDR3 has 17 amino acids. Germline CDR1 and CDR2: SGHAT and FQNNGV. Here the CDR3 reads CASSPEGGLPTNYGYTF. CDR3 bases: TGTGCCAGCAGCCCTGAGGGGGGACTACCGACTAACTATGGCTACACCTTC. Complete variable domain (other parts from reference TRBV11-2 and TRBJ1-2): EAGVAQSPRYKIIEKRQSVAFWCNPISGHATLYWYQQILGQGPKLLIQFQNNGVVDDSQLPKDRFSAERLKGVDSTLKIQPAKLEDSAVYLCASSPEGGLPTNYGYTFGSGTRLTVV.

This rearrangement joins TRBV7-2 to TRBJ2-3; D possibly corresponds to TRBD2 (6 bases). Germline assignment: CDR1 SGHTA and CDR2 FQGNSA. This CDR3 comprises 16 residues. Trimming pared 5 bases from V and 2 bases from J, leaving 17 bases between. The CDR3: CASSRQLAGLTDTQYF. CDR3 in DNA: TGTGCCAGCAGCCGACAGCTGGCGGGGCTCACAGATACGCAGTATTTT.

The J gene is TRBJ2-3, the V gene TRBV7-3; 8 bases are shared with TRBD1. The germline gives CDR1 SGHTA, CDR2 FQGTGA. This CDR3 is 16 amino acids long. J was trimmed by 0 bases and V by 4 bases; bases with no gene match: 6. CDR3 amino acids: CASSSQGAPSTDTQYF. The CDR3 DNA reads TGTGCCAGCAGCTCTCAGGGGGCACCTAGCACAGATACGCAGTATTTT.

The rearrangement uses TRBV27 and TRBJ1-2; 7 nucleotides line up with TRBD1. CDR3 length: 15 residues. The trim removed 5 bases at V and 4 bases at J, leaving 10 bases unmatched. Per the germline V gene, CDR1 is MNHEY and CDR2 is SMNVEV (reference sequence). CDR3 DNA: TGTGCCAGCAGTGTTGACAGGGATTTTAGCTATGGCTACACCTTC. Amino acids: CASSVDRDFSYGYTF.